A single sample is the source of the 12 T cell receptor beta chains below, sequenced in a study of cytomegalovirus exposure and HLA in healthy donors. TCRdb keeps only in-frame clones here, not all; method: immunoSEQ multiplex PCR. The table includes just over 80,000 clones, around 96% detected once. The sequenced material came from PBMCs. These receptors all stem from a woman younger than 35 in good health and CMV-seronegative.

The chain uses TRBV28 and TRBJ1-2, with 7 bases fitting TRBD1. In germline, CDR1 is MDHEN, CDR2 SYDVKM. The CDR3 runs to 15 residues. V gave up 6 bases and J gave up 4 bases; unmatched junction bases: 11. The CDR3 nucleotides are TGTGCCAGCAGGCGTACAGGGGAGTTTTTCTATGGCTACACCTTC. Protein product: CASRRTGEFFYGYTF.

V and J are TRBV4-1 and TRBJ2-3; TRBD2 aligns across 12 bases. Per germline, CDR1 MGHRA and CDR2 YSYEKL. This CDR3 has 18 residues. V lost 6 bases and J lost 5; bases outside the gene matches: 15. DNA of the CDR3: TGCGCCAGCAGTCCAAGCATGCGACTAGCGGGAGATGGAGATACGCAGTATTTT. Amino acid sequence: CASSPSMRLAGDGDTQYF.

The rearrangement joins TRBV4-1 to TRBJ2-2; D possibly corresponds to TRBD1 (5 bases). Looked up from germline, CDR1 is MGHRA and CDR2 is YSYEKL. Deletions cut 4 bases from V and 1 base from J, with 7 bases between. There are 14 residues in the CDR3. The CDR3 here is CASSRQGNTGELFF. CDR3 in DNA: TGCGCCAGCAGCCGGCAGGGGAACACCGGGGAGCTGTTTTTT.

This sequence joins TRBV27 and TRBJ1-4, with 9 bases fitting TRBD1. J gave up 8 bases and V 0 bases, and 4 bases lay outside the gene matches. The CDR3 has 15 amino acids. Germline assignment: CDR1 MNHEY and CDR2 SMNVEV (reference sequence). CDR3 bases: TGTGCCAGCAGTTTATCGGGACAGGGTTGGGAAAAACTGTTTTTT. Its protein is CASSLSGQGWEKLFF. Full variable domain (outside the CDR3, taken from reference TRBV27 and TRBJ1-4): EAQVTQNPRYLITVTGKKLTVTCSQNMNHEYMSWYRQDPGLGLRQIYYSMNVEVTDKGDVPEGYKVSRKEKRNFPLILESPSPNQTSLYFCASSLSGQGWEKLFFGSGTQLSVL.

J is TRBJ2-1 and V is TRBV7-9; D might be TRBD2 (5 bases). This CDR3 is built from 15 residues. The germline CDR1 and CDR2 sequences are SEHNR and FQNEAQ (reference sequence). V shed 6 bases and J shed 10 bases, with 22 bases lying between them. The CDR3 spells CASRPRNPEAGEQFF. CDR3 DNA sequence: TGTGCCAGCAGGCCAAGGAACCCCGAGGCGGGCGAGCAGTTCTTC.

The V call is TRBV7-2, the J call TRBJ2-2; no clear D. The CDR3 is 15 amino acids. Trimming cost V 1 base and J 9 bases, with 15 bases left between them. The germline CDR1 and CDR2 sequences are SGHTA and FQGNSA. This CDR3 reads CASSLGLTAARELFF. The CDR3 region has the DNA TGTGCCAGCAGCTTAGGGCTAACGGCGGCCCGGGAGCTGTTTTTT.

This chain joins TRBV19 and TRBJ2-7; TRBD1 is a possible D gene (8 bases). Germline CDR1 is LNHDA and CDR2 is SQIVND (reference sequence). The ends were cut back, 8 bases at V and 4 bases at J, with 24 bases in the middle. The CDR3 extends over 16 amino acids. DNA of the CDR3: TGTGCCAGTCGCTCTCGGGGGGCAGGGGGCGAGTACGAGCAGTACTTC. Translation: CASRSRGAGGEYEQYF.

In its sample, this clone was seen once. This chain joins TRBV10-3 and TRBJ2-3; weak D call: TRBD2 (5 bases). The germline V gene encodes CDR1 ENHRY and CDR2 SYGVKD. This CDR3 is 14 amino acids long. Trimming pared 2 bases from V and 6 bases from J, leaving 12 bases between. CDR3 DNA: TGTGCCATCAGTGAGGTGCTAGCTGGGGATACGCAGTATTTT. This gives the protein CAISEVLAGDTQYF.

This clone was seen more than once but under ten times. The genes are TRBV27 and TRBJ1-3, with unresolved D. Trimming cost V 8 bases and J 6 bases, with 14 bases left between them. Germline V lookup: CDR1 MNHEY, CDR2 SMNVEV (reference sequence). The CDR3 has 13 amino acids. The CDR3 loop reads CASGDSPVNTIYF. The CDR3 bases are TGTGCCAGCGGAGACTCGCCCGTAAACACCATATATTTT.

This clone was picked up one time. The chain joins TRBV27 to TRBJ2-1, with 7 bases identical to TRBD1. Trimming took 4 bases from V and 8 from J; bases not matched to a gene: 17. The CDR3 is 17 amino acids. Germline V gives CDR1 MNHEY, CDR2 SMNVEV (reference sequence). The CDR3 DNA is TGTGCCAGCAGTTGGAAGAAGGACAGGCCAAACATATATGAGCAGTTCTTC. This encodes CASSWKKDRPNIYEQFF.

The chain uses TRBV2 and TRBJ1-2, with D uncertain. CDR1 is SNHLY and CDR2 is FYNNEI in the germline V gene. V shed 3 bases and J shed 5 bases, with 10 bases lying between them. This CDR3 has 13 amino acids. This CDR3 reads CASSERAPYGYTF. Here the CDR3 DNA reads TGTGCCAGCAGTGAGCGCGCACCGTATGGCTACACCTTC.

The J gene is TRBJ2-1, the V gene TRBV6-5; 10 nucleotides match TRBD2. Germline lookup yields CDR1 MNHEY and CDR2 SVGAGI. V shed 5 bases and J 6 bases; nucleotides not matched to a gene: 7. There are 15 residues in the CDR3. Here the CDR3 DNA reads TGTGCCAGCAGTCTAGCGGGAGCGTCTTCCAATGAGCAGTTCTTC. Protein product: CASSLAGASSNEQFF.